This entry lists 9 T cell receptor beta chains sequenced from one sample in a study of T cells in tumors after PD-1 blockade. Here immunoSEQ multiplex PCR was the method, and the copy in TCRdb shows in-frame clones only, minus some. The sample consists of around 50,000 clones, about four fifths of them appearing once. The specimen comprised PBMCs, sampled before anti-PD-1 treatment. The receptors here all came from a human donor with basal cell carcinoma.

The J gene is TRBJ1-1, the V gene TRBV7-6; 7 bases map to TRBD1. The CDR3 is 14 amino acids. Trimming cost V 2 bases and J 1 base; bases outside gene matches: 1. Germline CDR1 reads SGHVS; CDR2 reads FNYEAQ. The CDR3 DNA sequence: TGTGCCAGCAGCTTAAGACAGGGGAACACTGAAGCTTTCTTT. Translating gives CASSLRQGNTEAFF.

V and J are TRBV10-1 and TRBJ1-1, with unresolved D. Germline assignment: CDR1 WNHNN and CDR2 SYGVQD (reference sequence). The CDR3 has 10 residues. V lost 5 bases and J 11 bases, leaving 9 bases between the germline ends. CDR3 sequence reads: CASSRVRAFF. The CDR3 DNA is TGCGCCAGCAGTCGAGTAAGGGCTTTCTTT.

The V and J genes are TRBV28 and TRBJ2-7; weak D call: TRBD2 (6 bases). Germline V CDR1 and CDR2: MDHEN, SYDVKM. Trimming removed 5 bases at V and 3 bases at J, with 11 bases between. The CDR3 is made up of 13 amino acids. The CDR3 bases are TGTGCCAGCAGTGGGGGACTTCTCTACGAGCAGTACTTC. Translating it yields CASSGGLLYEQYF.

The chain is built from TRBV23-1 and TRBJ1-2; tentatively, D is TRBD1 (6 bases). TRBV23-1 is an open reading frame whose function is uncertain. The CDR3 spans 15 residues. The V gene lost 6 bases and the J gene lost 0 bases, with 14 bases spanning the gap. The CDR3 nucleotides are TGCGCCAGCAGCCGCGGTGACAGGACTAACTATGGCTACACCTTC. Protein: CASSRGDRTNYGYTF.

The chain joins TRBV15 to TRBJ2-5; TRBD2 might be the D (5 bases). CDR1 and CDR2 from the germline V gene are LNHNV and YYDKDF (reference sequence). This CDR3 region has 15 residues. V was shortened by 4 bases and J by 5 bases, with 17 bases between the two germline ends. The CDR3, as DNA: TGTGCCACCAGCAAAGCCCAAAGGAGGTTGGAGACCCAGTACTTC. Amino acids: CATSKAQRRLETQYF. Variable domain in full (rest from reference TRBV15 and TRBJ2-5): DAMVIQNPRYQVTQFGKPVTLSCSQTLNHNVMYWYQQKSSQAPKLLFHYYDKDFNNEADTPDNFQSRRPNTSFCFLDIRSPGLGDTAMYLCATSKAQRRLETQYFGPGTRLLVL.

The chain recombines TRBV5-5 with TRBJ2-1; D is unclear. The ends were cut back, 2 bases at V and 0 bases at J, with 6 bases in the middle. There are 14 residues in the CDR3. Germline V gene data show CDR1 as SGHKS and CDR2 as YYEKEE (reference sequence). CDR3 sequence reads: CASSFYGSYNEQFF. The CDR3 nucleotides are TGTGCCAGCAGCTTTTATGGCTCCTACAATGAGCAGTTCTTC.

The chain employs TRBV19 and TRBJ2-7; 7 bases are shared with TRBD1. The V segment lost 4 bases and the J segment 2 bases; nucleotides outside the gene matches: 8. The length of the CDR3 is 15 residues. Germline-derived CDR1 and CDR2 are LNHDA and SQIVND (reference sequence). CDR3 loop: CASSTARQGPYEQYF. The CDR3 region has the DNA TGTGCCAGTAGTACCGCTCGACAGGGACCCTACGAGCAGTACTTC.

The chain combines TRBV25-1 with TRBJ2-7; D is perhaps TRBD1 (6 bases). The germline V gene has CDR1 MGHDK and CDR2 SYGVNS. This CDR3 spans 14 amino acids. V was pared by 6 bases and J by 0 bases, with 12 bases between. CDR3 in DNA: TGTGCCAGCAGGAGAGGGACAAACTCCTACGAGCAGTACTTC. It yields the protein CASRRGTNSYEQYF.

This clone was observed a single time. The chain employs TRBV28 and TRBJ2-7, with D hard to call. Trimming took 3 bases from V and 5 from J, leaving 5 bases between them. The germline gives CDR1 MDHEN, CDR2 SYDVKM. The CDR3 sequence is 11 residues long. The CDR3 loop reads CASSFSHEQYF. The CDR3 DNA is TGTGCCAGCAGTTTTAGCCACGAGCAGTACTTC.